This T cell receptor (beta chain) was documented in a study of shared clonotypes between healthy human individuals (dated by TCRdb to 2020 to 2022). Broadly, across the study: A couple of women and a few men aged 18 to 49 years were included in the cohort. For each donor, three plates each were used for CD4 naive and CD4 memory, two plates were used for CD8 naive, and one plate was used for CD8 memory. To estimate repertoire size and how much clonotype sharing occurs between individuals, the study deeply sequenced the blood TCR repertoires of several healthy adults. Different laboratories and diverse techniques were used to prepare libraries and sequence TCR repertoires, to increase sequencing depth and limit assay-specific biases. Each donor's leukapheresis produced roughly between about 0.9 and 9.5 billion PBMCs. What the authors observed across the whole study: Sampling was limited to blood, and TCR repertoires in tissue likely differ from TCR repertoires in blood. Naive subsets generally had larger estimated clonotype richness than memory subsets. Because the study included only a small number of donors, the genetic and exposure-history diversity represented was limited. Higher generation probabilities were observed for clonotypes shared by all four sorted-subset donors than for non-shared clonotypes. Rarefaction of sorted-subset datasets indicated incomplete sequencing despite the large sequencing depth. About 5% of naive CD4, 3.5% of naive CD8, roughly 2.5% of memory CD4, and less than 0.45% of memory CD8 clonotypes were shared across several donors. Pairwise subsampling indicated that sequencing depth was expected to affect the degree of clonotype sharing among donors.

Using the deep immunoSEQ assay, multiplex PCR amplified TCR CDR3 regions from genomic DNA. Extracted genomic DNA from each cell subset was spread evenly across all wells of several immunoSEQ 96-well plates, with each plate serving as a replicate. For sorted subsets, roughly 200 ng genomic DNA, equal to 30,000 to 35,000 T cell genomes, was loaded into each replicate PCR. Purified libraries were measured with a Qubit 3.0 fluorometer, size-checked on a Bioanalyzer 2100, and measured again with the KAPA Library Quantification kit. Every immunoSEQ 96-well plate was sequenced on a dedicated single-read 150-cycle Illumina NextSeq 550 flow cell. Processing in the source paper ran as follows. Because the immunoSEQ output held only junctional sequences and lacked quality scores, the filtering could not match the filtering applied to full-length reads. Sequences were annotated with PyIR, a Python wrapper for IgBLAST v1.9, and V/J genes and CDR3 were assigned using IMGT germline references. Reads with weak V/J assignments (E-value above 1e-6), missing CDR3, stop codons, out-of-frame junctions, or ambiguous translated residues were removed. V3J clonotypes were defined as sequences sharing an identical inferred V gene, J gene, and CDR3 amino acid sequence. Percentage overlap between repertoires was computed as shared unique clonotypes divided by the size of the smaller repertoire. RTK rarefaction, the Chao1 estimator, and Recon v2.1 estimates of unobserved clonotypes were used to assess repertoire richness. For all TCRbeta clonotypes obtained by the gDNA method from a few donors, generation probabilities were computed with OLGA. TCRdb retrieved this table from immuneACCESS and kept in-frame rearrangements only. Not all clones are present; in checked studies, unresolved V genes account for under half, and no reason is known for the remainder. V and J calls and clone size come straight from that table; D and trimming were deduced from the DNA. The sample table shows fewer than 800,000 clones, and about 90% are seen once. The ten largest account for 20% to 25% of the sample.

On this clone itself: Its recognized antigen is unknown. The record has no base qualities; no much larger clone is one base away.

Looking up the germline V gene yields CDR1 MDHEN and CDR2 SYDVKM. V was cut back by 6 bases and J by 3 bases, leaving a gap of 18 bases between them. From cysteine to phenylalanine, the CDR3 is 16 amino acids long. Only the CDR3 portion is preserved as DNA: 48 bases, with reading frame beginning at the first base. CD8 naive samples were CD45RO-negative cells positively selected for CCR7, giving a CD45RA+CCR7+ population that excluded TemRA cells. Donors were healthy HIV-negative adults with no recently reported acute infections or vaccinations. Only Caucasian adults living in Nashville, Tennessee, USA were represented among the donors. Blood was obtained by leukapheresis, after which PBMCs were separated by Ficoll-Histopaque density gradient centrifugation and cryopreserved in liquid nitrogen vapor phase. Analytical flow cytometry was used to check the purity and quantity of each magnetically sorted T cell population. Each sorted fraction had its genomic DNA isolated and then quantified by UV absorbance on a Nanodrop 2000c.

The rearrangement combines TRBV28 with TRBJ2-1; the D gene is perhaps TRBD1, from 6 matching bases. The receptor comes from a young man in good health. Sequences were obtained from naive CD8+ T cells sorted from blood. The cell subset or site label of this sample denotes: CD45RA+CCR7+. The CDR3 region reads CASRDSLGLLYNEQFF. In nucleotides, the sequence is TGTGCCAGCAGGGACAGTCTTGGGCTCCTCTACAATGAGCAGTTCTTC.